The clone carrying this T cell receptor (beta chain) was recorded a few times. This CDR3 comprises 13 residues. Germline lookup yields CDR1 DFQATT and CDR2 SNEGSKA (reference sequence). V lost 6 bases, J lost 2 bases, and 13 bases lay in between. The data were obtained in a study of T-cell reconstitution after alpha-beta-depleted transplantation in children. Unique molecular identifiers were used to barcode this TCRbeta library. In TCRdb, the PCR reads were re-called with MiXCR into one record per CDR3 protein. Of 200,000 to 300,000 distinct CDR3 sequences in the sample, around 12% were seen once. The chain recombines TRBV20-1 with TRBJ2-5; D is uncertain. The input for sequencing was PBMCs from the stem cell graft donor, taken from the stem cell graft. This TCR was recovered from a human donor who donated a stem cell graft to a child with acute lymphoblastic leukemia. The CDR3, as DNA: TGCAGTGCCCAAGGGCGCAGGCAAGAGACCCAGTACTTC. Its translation: CSAQGRRQETQYF.